The T cell receptor beta chain under discussion was sequenced for a study of B cell selection in AIRE deficiency. Broader study findings: Shorter CDR3s marked shared Treg sequences, biased toward few non-templated insertions.

On this clone itself: Its specificity is not known.

The data were produced by immunoSEQ multiplex PCR, yet TCRdb's version contains in-frame clones alone and is incomplete. The table lists fewer than 15,000 clones, 93% of them singletons, with roughly 1% in the top ten. Sorted regulatory T cells were CD4-positive, CD25-high and CD127-low or negative. The CDR3 loop spans 16 amino acids. The V gene's germline CDR1 is MDHEN and CDR2 SYDVKM. V was clipped by 3 bases and J by 2 bases; unmatched bases: 8. The receptor was isolated from a human donor with AIRE deficiency. V usage is TRBV28 and J usage is TRBJ2-7, with 9 nucleotides matching TRBD1. Sequenced material: Tregs sorted from PBMCs. CDR3 nucleotide sequence: TGTGCCAGCAGTTTTATGGCAGGGACAGGGACCTACGAGCAGTACTTC. It yields the protein CASSFMAGTGTYEQYF.